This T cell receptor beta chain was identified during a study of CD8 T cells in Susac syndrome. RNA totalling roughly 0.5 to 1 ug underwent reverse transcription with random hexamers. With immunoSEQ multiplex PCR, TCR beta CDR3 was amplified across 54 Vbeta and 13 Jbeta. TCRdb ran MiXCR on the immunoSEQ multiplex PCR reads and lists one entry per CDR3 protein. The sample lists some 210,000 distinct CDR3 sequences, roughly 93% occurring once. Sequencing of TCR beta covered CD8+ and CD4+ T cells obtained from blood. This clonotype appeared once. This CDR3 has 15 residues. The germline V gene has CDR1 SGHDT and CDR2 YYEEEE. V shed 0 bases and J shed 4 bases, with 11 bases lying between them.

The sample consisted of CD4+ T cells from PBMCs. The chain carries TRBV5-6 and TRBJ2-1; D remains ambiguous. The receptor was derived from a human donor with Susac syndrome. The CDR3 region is CASSLVVSVYNEQFF. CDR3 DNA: TGTGCCAGCAGCTTGGTAGTCTCGGTATACAATGAGCAGTTCTTC.